A selection of T cell receptor beta chains follows, all from one sample in a study of blood T cell repertoires in COVID-19. This table comes from immunoSEQ multiplex PCR, and its TCRdb copy is limited to in-frame clones, with some not included. This table has around 58,000 clones, about nine tenths appearing once. Input material: peripheral blood. The receptors here all came from a woman aged 55 to 70 with active or convalescent COVID-19. Each CDR3 is given with its conserved first and last residue.

cdr3_aa j_call cdr3_length v_call
CASNQERTYANYGYTF TRBJ1-2 16 TRBV4-1
CASSKGGKSYEQYF TRBJ2-7 14 TRBV6-5
CASSTSHRDNSNQPQHF TRBJ1-5 17 TRBV19
CASSGLYNEQFF TRBJ2-1 12 TRBV12-3/TRBV12-4
CASSISGRGISGANVLTF TRBJ2-6 18 TRBV19
CATSDPDSEDSNQPQHF TRBJ1-5 17 TRBV24-1
CASSQPSGTGKNEQFF TRBJ2-1 16 TRBV4-1
CASSLDRITQYF TRBJ2-3 12 TRBV9
CAARSGGSGPQHF TRBJ1-5 13 TRBV24-1
CASRGQMNTEAFF TRBJ1-1 13 TRBV6-5
CASSLSRGTNYGYTF TRBJ1-2 15 TRBV19
CASSLAGGSETQYF TRBJ2-5 14 TRBV27
CAHRAAYGYTF TRBJ1-2 11 TRBV7-3
CASTGWSTDTQYF TRBJ2-3 13 TRBV25-1
CASSEKAANTEAFF TRBJ1-1 14 TRBV6-1
CASTNQGQPLHF TRBJ1-6 12 TRBV5-1